These T cell receptor beta chains were read from a single sample in a study of blood T cells in healthy people across ages. Via MiXCR, TCRdb re-called the 5' RACE reads, giving one row per CDR3 protein. The repertoire consists of 600,000 to 800,000 distinct CDR3 sequences, with roughly 21% occurring once and the leading ten covering around 3.4%. Sequenced input: blood. Receptors originate from an older man in good health. The CDR3 runs from the conserved cysteine through the conserved F or W.

v_call cdr3_aa
TRBV4-1 CASSQVTGTETQYF
TRBV6-6 CASLTLGVPYGYTF
TRBV6-2/TRBV6-3 CASQLGGGKNIQYF
TRBV29-1 CSVEGTSGGPSYEQYF
TRBV4-1 CASSQGVLGTDTQYF
TRBV7-2 CASSSQSDFGDEQFF
TRBV4-1 CASSHPGAGEKLFF
TRBV6-2/TRBV6-3 CASSYSGTAYNEQFF
TRBV5-1 CASSFQGGDIQYF
TRBV2 CASSEGTSGQETQYF
TRBV3-1 CASSQAGHGISEQYF
TRBV11-2 CASSLALQALTYEQYF
TRBV9 CASSQRGANNEKLFF
TRBV9 CASNGAGGGSNTGELFF
TRBV3-1 CASSQTSGGTDTQYF
TRBV10-3 CAISESRADNEQFF
TRBV2 CASGRDGYGYTF
TRBV24-1 CATSDSESITDTQYF
TRBV9 CASSVAGGGGPQETQYF
TRBV7-2 CASSSRRQGENIQYF
TRBV29-1 CSVDLRTTSLLGPEAFF
TRBV7-8 CASSLGQVDTDTQYF
TRBV9 CASSVAASDYNEQFF
TRBV29-1 CSVVAASSYNEQFF
TRBV20-1 CSASWAGVLRADTQYF
TRBV5-4 CASSFPSSGNIQYF
TRBV7-9 CASSSQQGRSPLHF
TRBV5-1 CASSFNEGTETQYF
TRBV7-2 CASSLGRDNGQYF
TRBV10-3 CAFSEPGGNQPQHF
TRBV5-1 CASSSEQGPTDTQYF
TRBV6-1 CASSPGGADGYEQYF
TRBV29-1 CSVQTESSYNEQFF
TRBV6-1 CASSEARSLGNSPLHF
TRBV29-1 CSVEGAGKETQYF
TRBV10-3 CAISERTDTQYF
TRBV4-2 CASSQPGQGTGELFF
TRBV24-1 CATSDPDPRWNTQYF
TRBV7-8 CASSFQEFEQYF
TRBV6-5 CASRFGKGNSPLHF
TRBV20-1 CSAMGLAAQSSYNEQFF
TRBV7-2 CASSLTSGKETQYF
TRBV18 CAGYTSSVYNEQFF
TRBV4-1 CASSQGQAGTDTQYF
TRBV20-1 CSARTRDKYNEQFF
TRBV2 CASSEGPPGTSASTDTQYF
TRBV3-1 CASSQGGGNIQYF
TRBV4-1 CASSQGNLAGVDGELFF
TRBV4-1 CASSQGGGSLPDTQYF
TRBV6-1 CASRPGGIPYEQYF
TRBV6-2/TRBV6-3 CASSYIGTSVYEQYF
TRBV3-1 CASSRTSGSVVDTQYF
TRBV7-9 CASSLDSLAYNEQFF